Below are 23 T cell receptor beta chains sequenced from a single sample in a study of cytomegalovirus exposure and HLA in healthy donors. Both 60 Vbeta primers and 13 Jbeta primers went into the PCR. Some clones are missing from TCRdb's copy, which holds only in-frame ones; the method was immunoSEQ multiplex PCR. Counted here are roughly 100,000 clones, about three quarters occurring once; the ten biggest clones make up roughly 0.79%. The sequencing sample was made of PBMCs. Receptors originate from a boy aged 5-17 years in good health and CMV-seronegative.

This chain connects TRBV6-1 to TRBJ2-7, with no clear D. Trimming took off 7 bases at V and 3 bases at J, with 19 bases between the two ends. The germline V gene encodes CDR1 MNHNS and CDR2 SASEGT. CDR3 length equals 15 residues. The CDR3 bases are TGTGCCAGCACCACTACGCCCGCCTCCGGCTACGAGCAGTACTTC. This translates into CASTTTPASGYEQYF.

The V and J genes are TRBV11-2 and TRBJ1-1, with D hard to call. V shed 1 base and J shed 8 bases, with 14 bases lying between them. Germline V gene data show CDR1 as SGHAT and CDR2 as FQNNGV. The CDR3 is 14 amino acids. This CDR3 is CASSLVSRRGEAFF. CDR3 DNA sequence: TGTGCCAGCAGCTTAGTAAGTCGGCGAGGAGAAGCTTTCTTT.

The chain has TRBV5-4 and TRBJ2-5; D possibly corresponds to TRBD2 (6 bases). Per the germline V gene, CDR1 is SGHNT and CDR2 is YYREEE (reference sequence). The CDR3 covers 12 residues. V lost 5 bases and J lost 5, with 10 bases in between. The CDR3 coding sequence is TGTGCCAGCAGTACGGGGAGGGAGACCCAGTACTTC. It translates to CASSTGRETQYF. Full variable domain (rest looked up from reference TRBV5-4 and TRBJ2-5): ETGVTQSPTHLIKTRGQQVTLRCSSQSGHNTVSWYQQALGQGPQFIFQYYREEENGRGNFPPRFSGLQFPNYSSELNVNALELDDSALYLCASSTGRETQYFGPGTRLLVL.

This clone was counted ten times or more. This chain connects TRBV2 to TRBJ2-1; 9 bases are a match to TRBD1. This CDR3 is 14 amino acids long. Unmatched junction bases numbered 9, after V lost 9 bases and J lost 6 bases. Germline CDR1 reads SNHLY; CDR2 reads FYNNEI. CDR3 coding DNA: TGTGCCAGTAACCCGGGACAGGGCGGCAATGAGCAGTTCTTC. Residues: CASNPGQGGNEQFF.

V usage is TRBV5-1 and J usage is TRBJ1-3; the match to TRBD1 covers 11 bases. CDR3 length equals 15 residues. From germline, CDR1 is SGHRS and CDR2 YFSETQ. J lost 2 bases, V lost 3 bases, and 1 base had no gene match. The CDR3, as DNA: TGCGCCAGCAGCTCGGGACAGGGGGCTGGAAACACCATATATTTT. Residues: CASSSGQGAGNTIYF.

The rearrangement links TRBV14 to TRBJ2-7; possible D gene TRBD1, 6 bases. The V gene's germline CDR1 is SGHDN and CDR2 FVKESK. CDR3 length equals 16 residues. Trimming took 1 base from V and 3 from J, leaving 16 bases between them. Here the CDR3 reads CASSQVKSQGHYEQYF. Written as DNA, the CDR3 is TGTGCCAGCAGCCAAGTTAAGTCTCAGGGGCACTACGAGCAGTACTTC.

The gene calls are TRBV4-3 and TRBJ1-2; 7 nucleotides align to TRBD1. CDR3 length: 14 amino acids. With 1 base clipped from V and 4 bases from J, the junction kept 3 bases outside the gene matches. The germline CDR1 and CDR2 sequences are LGHNA and YSLEER. CDR3 sequence (DNA): TGCGCCAGCAGCCAAGGAACAGGGGCCTATGGCTACACCTTC. Residues: CASSQGTGAYGYTF.

V usage is TRBV7-9 and J usage is TRBJ2-1, with 8 bases matching TRBD1. The CDR3 contains 15 residues. V shed 5 bases, J shed 4 bases, and the junction held 7 bases outside the gene matches. CDR1 SEHNR and CDR2 FQNEAQ come from the germline V gene (reference sequence). The CDR3 DNA sequence: TGTGCCAGCAGCCGAGACAGGGGTGGGTACAATGAGCAGTTCTTC. This encodes CASSRDRGGYNEQFF.

V and J are TRBV13 and TRBJ2-7; 10 bases are a match to TRBD2. The V segment lost 0 bases and the J segment 3 bases; nucleotides outside the gene matches: 5. Per germline, CDR1 PRHDT and CDR2 FYEKMQ (reference sequence). This CDR3 spans 16 amino acids. The CDR3 nucleotides read TGTGCCAGCAGCTTAGGTAGCGGGAGGTGGGGCTACGAGCAGTACTTC. It yields the protein CASSLGSGRWGYEQYF. Drawing the rest from reference TRBV13 and TRBJ2-7, the complete variable domain is AAGVIQSPRHLIKEKRETATLKCYPIPRHDTVYWYQQGPGQDPQFLISFYEKMQSDKGSIPDRFSAQQFSDYHSELNMSSLELGDSALYFCASSLGSGRWGYEQYFGPGTRLTVT.

The chain carries TRBV9 and TRBJ2-5; tentative D call: TRBD2 (5 bases). The CDR3 is 16 residues long. V was shortened by 1 base and J by 0 bases, with 13 bases between the two germline ends. CDR1 and CDR2 (germline): SGDLS, YYNGEE. The chain's CDR3 is CASSVRSGPYQETQYF. CDR3 bases: TGTGCCAGCAGCGTAAGAAGCGGCCCGTACCAAGAGACCCAGTACTTC.

The chain combines TRBV7-2 with TRBJ2-1, with TRBD1 matching over 8 bases. J gave up 4 bases and V 4 bases, and 0 bases lay outside the gene matches. This CDR3 comprises 13 residues. Germline assignment: CDR1 SGHTA and CDR2 FQGNSA. CDR3 amino acids: CASSWDRYNEQFF. CDR3 coding DNA: TGTGCCAGCAGCTGGGACAGGTACAATGAGCAGTTCTTC.

This chain links TRBV6-5 with TRBJ2-1; TRBD2 aligns across 10 bases. Germline assignment: CDR1 MNHEY and CDR2 SVGAGI. This CDR3 is built from 14 residues. V lost 2 bases, J lost 7 bases, and 2 bases stayed unmatched. The chain's CDR3 is CASSYAAGGNEQFF. The CDR3 DNA reads TGTGCCAGCAGTTACGCAGCGGGAGGGAATGAGCAGTTCTTC.

The chain joins TRBV11-2 to TRBJ1-1, with TRBD1 as a possible D gene (6 bases). The germline CDR1 and CDR2 sequences are SGHAT and FQNNGV. The CDR3 loop spans 16 amino acids. Deletions cut 0 bases from V and 0 bases from J, with 11 bases between. For the CDR3, the DNA is TGTGCCAGCAGCTTAGATAATGACAGGATGAACACTGAAGCTTTCTTT. Translated: CASSLDNDRMNTEAFF.

The table lists this clone with a few counts. The chain employs TRBV20-1 and TRBJ2-5, with D unresolved. Germline lookup yields CDR1 DFQATT and CDR2 SNEGSKA (reference sequence). The CDR3 extends over 11 amino acids. V lost 6 bases and J 5 bases, leaving 10 bases between the germline ends. In DNA, the CDR3 is TGCAGTGCCTCCGCTGAGGAGACCCAGTACTTC. Protein product: CSASAEETQYF.

The chain carries TRBV5-1 and TRBJ2-2; TRBD2 matches 7 bases. Trimming removed 4 bases from V and 1 base from J; junction bases left unmatched: 1. Germline V gives CDR1 SGHRS, CDR2 YFSETQ. This CDR3 comprises 14 residues. CDR3 in amino acids: CASSTSENTGELFF. The CDR3 DNA is TGCGCCAGCAGCACTAGCGAGAACACCGGGGAGCTGTTTTTT.

The chain joins TRBV11-1 to TRBJ2-1, with a possible D match to TRBD2 (6 bases). Germline V gene data show CDR1 as SGHAT and CDR2 as FQDESV (reference sequence). The CDR3 totals 15 residues. V lost 5 bases, J lost 9 bases, and 20 bases lay in between. DNA for the CDR3: TGTGCCAGCAGCCCAAGTCGGGGGAACCCTGTTGAGCAGTTCTTC. The encoded protein is CASSPSRGNPVEQFF.

The chain uses TRBV19 and TRBJ2-2, with unresolved D. The germline V and J ends were trimmed by 7 bases and 2 bases, with 14 bases remaining between them. Germline values: CDR1 LNHDA, CDR2 SQIVND (reference sequence). The CDR3 sequence is 15 residues long. CDR3 coding DNA: TGTGCCAGTACCCCTGGCGCGACAAACACCGGGGAGCTGTTTTTT. Amino acid sequence: CASTPGATNTGELFF.

With respect to this clone: The same CDR3 also results from other DNA sequences found in this sample. J is TRBJ1-2 and V is TRBV15, with D maybe TRBD1 (5 bases). CDR1 is LNHNV and CDR2 is YYDKDF in the germline V gene (reference sequence). V was shortened by 2 bases and J by 5 bases, with 9 bases between the two germline ends. The CDR3 has 13 amino acids. The CDR3 is CATSRQGLYGYTF. Here the CDR3 DNA reads TGTGCCACCAGCAGACAGGGCTTGTATGGCTACACCTTC.

The chain uses TRBV30 and TRBJ2-1; 9 bases match TRBD2. This CDR3 has 13 residues. From germline, CDR1 is GTSNPN and CDR2 SVGIG (reference sequence). J was trimmed by 10 bases and V by 0 bases; bases with no gene match: 4. The CDR3 reads CAWSVIAGVEQFF. The CDR3 DNA reads as TGTGCCTGGAGTGTTATAGCGGGAGTCGAGCAGTTCTTC.

The genes are TRBV4-1 and TRBJ2-7; 11 nucleotides line up with TRBD1. CDR3 length: 15 residues. The ends lost 4 bases at V and 4 bases at J; junction bases unmatched: 6. Per the germline V gene, CDR1 is MGHRA and CDR2 is YSYEKL. The CDR3 loop reads CASSRGTGGTYEQYF. The CDR3 nucleotides are TGCGCCAGCAGCCGTGGGACAGGGGGAACTTACGAGCAGTACTTC.

CDR3 sequence reads: CASSFRTGMSDQPQHF. CDR3 sequence (DNA): TGTGCCAGCAGTTTCCGGACAGGGATGAGCGATCAGCCCCAGCATTTT. The gene calls are TRBV28 and TRBJ1-5, with 8 bases lining up with TRBD1. The germline gives CDR1 MDHEN, CDR2 SYDVKM. The CDR3 length is 16 residues. The junction had 9 bases not matched to a gene; V was cut back by 3 bases and J by 5 bases.

The rearrangement joins TRBV6-6 to TRBJ1-5; 7 bases agree with TRBD1. V dropped 7 bases and J dropped 5; count of bases not matched to a gene: 8. CDR1 MNHNY and CDR2 SVGAGI come from the germline V gene (reference sequence). The CDR3 extends over 14 amino acids. CDR3 in amino acids: CASTLTGLYQPQHF. As DNA, the CDR3 is TGTGCCAGCACGCTGACAGGGCTATATCAGCCCCAGCATTTT.

V and J are TRBV5-1 and TRBJ2-7; 15 bases match TRBD2. V was clipped by 4 bases and J by 4 bases; unmatched bases: 3. From germline, CDR1 is SGHRS and CDR2 YFSETQ. The CDR3 runs 15 residues. In DNA form, the CDR3 reads TGCGCCAGCAGCCAAGGGACTAGCGGGGGGTACGAGCAGTACTTC. Protein product: CASSQGTSGGYEQYF. Using reference TRBV5-1 and TRBJ2-7 for the parts outside the CDR3, the full variable domain is KAGVTQTPRYLIKTRGQQVTLSCSPISGHRSVSWYQQTPGQGLQFLFEYFSETQRNKGNFPGRFSGRQFSNSRSEMNVSTLELGDSALYLCASSQGTSGGYEQYFGPGTRLTVT.